These 13 T cell receptor beta chains came from one sample sequenced in a study of Graves' ophthalmopathy and Graves' hyperthyroidism. RNA served as the template for amplifying TCR beta CDR3 regions. Investigators did first-round RT-PCR with HTBI primers, then second-round multiplex PCR. TCRdb reprocessed the multiplex PCR reads with MiXCR, giving one entry per CDR3 protein. The data show 350,000 or so distinct CDR3 sequences, roughly 15% seen once. Sequencing was carried out using peripheral blood. These receptors all come from an adult man with Graves' ophthalmopathy.

This clonotype was observed many times. This rearrangement joins TRBV30 to TRBJ1-2, with a weak D call TRBD1 (6 bases). Germline CDR1 reads GTSNPN; CDR2 reads SVGIG (reference sequence). The CDR3 has 15 amino acids. V lost 2 bases, J lost 4 bases, and 17 bases lay in between. This CDR3 reads CAWSTMDSARYGYTF. CDR3 nucleotide sequence: TGTGCCTGGAGTACAATGGACAGCGCCCGCTATGGCTACACCTTC.

At least ten counts were recorded for this clonotype. The chain has TRBV20-1 and TRBJ1-1; D remains ambiguous. V lost 6 bases to trimming and J lost 4 bases, with 6 bases between them. CDR3 length: 10 residues. The germline CDR1 and CDR2 sequences are DFQATT and SNEGSKA (reference sequence). The CDR3 spells CSAQSTEAFF. The CDR3 DNA follows: TGCAGTGCGCAGAGCACTGAAGCTTTCTTT.

This clonotype was found many times. This chain joins TRBV5-1 and TRBJ1-6, with D possibly being TRBD1 (5 bases). CDR3 length: 18 residues. Germline values: CDR1 SGHRS, CDR2 YFSETQ. V gave up 4 bases and J gave up 10 bases, with 27 bases separating them. CDR3 amino acids: CASSRGPGTRIIDSPLHF. The CDR3 DNA follows: TGCGCCAGCAGCAGGGGCCCGGGAACGAGAATCATCGACTCACCCCTCCACTTT.

This clonotype was seen ten or more times. The chain employs TRBV12-3 or TRBV12-4 and TRBJ1-1, with D hard to call. CDR3 length: 14 amino acids. V was shortened by 6 bases and J by 0 bases, with 11 bases between the two germline ends. The CDR3 region is CASSNPSMNTEAFF. The CDR3 coding sequence is TGTGCCAGCAGCAACCCTTCCATGAACACTGAAGCTTTCTTT.

This clonotype showed up many times. The chain is built from TRBV20-1 and TRBJ1-3, with 12 bases fitting TRBD1. The CDR3 length is 17 residues. V gave up 3 bases and J gave up 3 bases; unmatched junction bases: 9. Germline V gene sequence: CDR1 DFQATT, CDR2 SNEGSKA (reference sequence). CDR3 nucleotides: TGCAGTGCTAGCAGAGGGACAGGGGGCTTAGGTGGAAACACCATATATTTT. This codes for CSASRGTGGLGGNTIYF.

In its sample, this clonotype was seen many times. This sequence joins TRBV20-1 and TRBJ1-2; TRBD1 aligns across 12 bases. CDR3 length equals 14 residues. CDR1 and CDR2 from the germline V gene are DFQATT and SNEGSKA (reference sequence). The J segment lost 8 bases and the V segment lost 6 bases, leaving 10 bases of the junction unmatched. Here the CDR3 reads CSALVGQGAGGYTF. CDR3 DNA sequence: TGCAGTGCATTAGTGGGACAGGGGGCAGGCGGCTACACCTTC.

This clonotype was picked up one time. The chain is built from TRBV11-3 and TRBJ1-1, with 9 bases aligning to TRBD1. The CDR3 runs to 15 residues. The junction had 10 bases not matched to a gene; V was cut back by 1 base and J by 10 bases. The germline V gene has CDR1 SGHNT and CDR2 YENEEA. The CDR3 loop reads CASSLADHWTGAAFF. Written as DNA, the CDR3 is TGTGCCAGCAGCTTAGCGGATCACTGGACAGGGGCAGCTTTCTTT.

This clonotype was picked up a small number of times. A clone one base away is much larger, so this may be a read error. This chain uses TRBV4-1 with TRBJ2-7; 10 nucleotides align to TRBD1. CDR1 MGHRA and CDR2 YSYEKL come from the germline V gene. The CDR3 is 17 residues long. J lost 2 bases, V lost 7 bases, and 14 bases had no gene match. The DNA for the CDR3 is TGCGCCAGCATCCACTCAAGGGGACAGGGGATAACCTACGAGCAGTACTTC. It translates to CASIHSRGQGITYEQYF.

The CDR3 coding sequence is TGTGCCAGCCGGGCCCCGACAGGGAAGTACGAGCAGTACTTC. Residues: CASRAPTGKYEQYF. The chain has TRBV28 and TRBJ2-7; 7 bases are shared with TRBD1. This CDR3 has 14 amino acids. Germline trimming cut 8 bases from V and 4 bases from J; bases unmatched to any gene: 11. The germline gives CDR1 MDHEN, CDR2 SYDVKM. The full variable domain, its missing parts supplied by reference TRBV28 and TRBJ2-7, is DVKVTQSSRYLVKRTGEKVFLECVQDMDHENMFWYRQDPGLGLRLIYFSYDVKMKEKGDIPEGYSVSREKKERFSLILESASTNQTSMYLCASRAPTGKYEQYFGPGTRLTVT.

At least ten counts were recorded for this clonotype. The chain joins TRBV2 to TRBJ2-5; 7 bases line up with TRBD2. In germline, CDR1 is SNHLY, CDR2 FYNNEI. V shed 6 bases and J 2 bases; nucleotides not matched to a gene: 12. This CDR3 region has 16 residues. CDR3 sequence reads: CASRSGRLADQETQYF. As DNA, the CDR3 is TGTGCCAGCAGGTCCGGGAGGCTAGCGGATCAAGAGACCCAGTACTTC.

This clonotype was seen at least ten times. This sequence joins TRBV5-1 and TRBJ1-1, with D possibly TRBD1 on 5 matching bases. Germline CDR1 and CDR2: SGHRS and YFSETQ. The CDR3 is made up of 16 amino acids. Between the trimmed V and J ends, which lost 3 bases and 1 base, there was a span of 16 bases. In DNA, the CDR3 is TGCGCCAGCAGCTCCATGCCGGGACGTACGAACACTGAAGCTTTCTTT. This encodes CASSSMPGRTNTEAFF.

The table lists this clonotype with many counts. The V gene is TRBV5-1, the J gene TRBJ2-7; D call uncertain. The CDR3 has 14 residues. The germline V gene encodes CDR1 SGHRS and CDR2 YFSETQ. V was clipped by 0 bases and J by 0 bases, with 7 bases between them. The chain's CDR3 is CASSLGHTSYEQYF. Written as DNA, the CDR3 is TGCGCCAGCAGCTTGGGACATACCTCCTACGAGCAGTACTTC. Full variable domain (remainder filled in from reference TRBV5-1 and TRBJ2-7): KAGVTQTPRYLIKTRGQQVTLSCSPISGHRSVSWYQQTPGQGLQFLFEYFSETQRNKGNFPGRFSGRQFSNSRSEMNVSTLELGDSALYLCASSLGHTSYEQYFGPGTRLTVT.

In its sample, this clonotype was seen many times. The chain combines TRBV19 with TRBJ2-7; D is possibly TRBD1 (6 bases). The germline V gene encodes CDR1 LNHDA and CDR2 SQIVND (reference sequence). V was cut by 5 bases and J by 1 base, with 15 bases left in between. The CDR3 length is 15 residues. The CDR3, as DNA: TGTGCCAGTAGTCCGTCGGTGGGGGCGTCCTACGAGCAGTACTTC. Protein: CASSPSVGASYEQYF.